Following are 30 T cell receptor beta chains from one sample sequenced in a study of blood T cell repertoires in COVID-19. The protocol was immunoSEQ multiplex PCR, while the TCRdb copy is restricted to in-frame clones and leaves out a portion. Found here are around 160,000 clones, about 81% of them singletons; the top ten hold 9.5% to 12%. The sequenced sample was peripheral blood. The origin of the receptors is a man in his 60s with active or convalescent COVID-19.

The chain joins TRBV5-1 to TRBJ1-2; 10 nucleotides line up with TRBD1. The V segment lost 1 base and the J segment 5 bases; nucleotides outside the gene matches: 2. CDR3 length equals 14 residues. Germline values: CDR1 SGHRS, CDR2 YFSETQ. The CDR3 bases are TGCGCCAGCAGCTTGCCGGGACAGGGGTATGGCTACACCTTC. Protein sequence: CASSLPGQGYGYTF.

The chain uses TRBV27 and TRBJ2-1, with a tentative D call TRBD2 (6 bases). Germline V gene data show CDR1 as MNHEY and CDR2 as SMNVEV (reference sequence). The CDR3 consists of 15 residues. Trimming cost V 7 bases and J 11 bases, with 24 bases left between them. The CDR3 DNA sequence: TGTGCCAGCACCAAATTCGGACTAACCCATAGTCAGCAGTTCTTC. Translation: CASTKFGLTHSQQFF.

V usage is TRBV18 and J usage is TRBJ2-1; D might be TRBD2 (6 bases). The CDR3 sequence is 15 residues long. In germline, CDR1 is KGHSH, CDR2 LQKENI. The ends were cut back, 1 base at V and 4 bases at J, with 11 bases in the middle. CDR3 in amino acids: CASSPLSGQYNEQFF. CDR3 coding DNA: TGTGCCAGCTCACCACTAAGCGGGCAGTACAATGAGCAGTTCTTC.

The rearrangement links TRBV28 to TRBJ2-7; the match to TRBD1 covers 9 bases. Germline trimming cut 6 bases from V and 2 bases from J; bases unmatched to any gene: 8. This CDR3 region has 15 residues. Germline V gene sequence: CDR1 MDHEN, CDR2 SYDVKM. CDR3 nucleotide sequence: TGTGCCAGCAGACCCCCGGGACAGGGAACCTACGAGCAGTACTTC. It specifies CASRPPGQGTYEQYF.

The chain is built from TRBV7-8 and TRBJ2-7; 8 positions agree with TRBD1. V was pared by 1 base and J by 3 bases, with 2 bases of the junction left unmatched. The germline V gene encodes CDR1 SGHVS and CDR2 FQNEAQ. This CDR3 has 14 amino acids. CDR3 DNA sequence: TGTGCCAGCAGCTTAGACAGGGGGAACTACGAGCAGTACTTC. Translated, it gives CASSLDRGNYEQYF.

In DNA form, the CDR3 reads TGTGCCAGCAGCTTGAAAGCGGGAGCAGATACGCAGTATTTT. As protein: CASSLKAGADTQYF. V and J are TRBV5-4 and TRBJ2-3; 8 positions match TRBD2. The V and J ends lost 1 base and 4 bases, in that order; junction bases with no gene match: 2. CDR3 size: 14 residues. The germline V gene encodes CDR1 SGHNT and CDR2 YYREEE (reference sequence).

The chain has TRBV19 and TRBJ1-1, with D maybe TRBD1 (6 bases). The V and J ends lost 8 bases and 1 base respectively, with 17 bases between them. CDR3 length equals 15 residues. Germline assignment: CDR1 LNHDA and CDR2 SQIVND (reference sequence). CDR3 amino acids: CASSAGTRKNTEAFF. For the CDR3, the DNA is TGTGCCAGTTCTGCCGGGACACGTAAGAACACTGAAGCTTTCTTT. Full variable domain (outside the CDR3, taken from reference TRBV19 and TRBJ1-1): DGGITQSPKYLFRKEGQNVTLSCEQNLNHDAMYWYRQDPGQGLRLIYYSQIVNDFQKGDIAEGYSVSREKKESFPLTVTSAQKNPTAFYLCASSAGTRKNTEAFFGQGTRLTVV.

This chain joins TRBV7-6 and TRBJ2-5; D gene unclear. CDR3 size: 13 residues. The germline V gene encodes CDR1 SGHVS and CDR2 FNYEAQ. Between the trimmed V and J ends, which lost 4 bases and 5 bases, there was a span of 11 bases. DNA of the CDR3: TGTGCCAGCAGCTCGAGAGGTGCGGAGACCCAGTACTTC. Its protein is CASSSRGAETQYF.

CDR3 coding DNA: TGTGCCAGCAGCCAAGGGGCAGGTGCTTACAATGAGCAGTTCTTC. The encoded protein is CASSQGAGAYNEQFF. The chain employs TRBV7-8 and TRBJ2-1; a possible D gene is TRBD1 (5 bases). Trimming pared 5 bases from V and 4 bases from J, leaving 15 bases between. The CDR3 runs to 15 residues. The germline V gene encodes CDR1 SGHVS and CDR2 FQNEAQ. The complete variable domain, with remaining parts taken from reference TRBV7-8 and TRBJ2-1, reads GAGVSQSPRYKVAKRGQDVALRCDPISGHVSLFWYQQALGQGPEFLTYFQNEAQLDKSGLPSDRFFAERPEGSVSTLKIQRTQQEDSAVYLCASSQGAGAYNEQFFGPGTRLTVL.

V usage is TRBV2 and J usage is TRBJ1-4; the match to TRBD1 covers 7 bases. CDR1 is SNHLY, CDR2 FYNNEI, per germline. The junction had 7 bases not matched to a gene; V was cut back by 8 bases and J by 7 bases. CDR3 length: 13 residues. CDR3: CASRRQGLEKLFF. The DNA for the CDR3 is TGTGCCAGCCGGAGACAGGGACTTGAAAAACTGTTTTTT.

The CDR3 spells CASSQAGLAPYNEQFF. As DNA, the CDR3 is TGTGCCAGCAGCCAAGCGGGACTAGCCCCTTACAATGAGCAGTTCTTC. The chain joins TRBV11-2 to TRBJ2-1, with TRBD2 matching 9 bases. CDR1 is SGHAT, CDR2 FQNNGV, per germline. J was trimmed by 4 bases and V by 5 bases; bases with no gene match: 9. This CDR3 is 16 amino acids long. Drawing the rest from reference TRBV11-2 and TRBJ2-1, the complete variable domain is EAGVAQSPRYKIIEKRQSVAFWCNPISGHATLYWYQQILGQGPKLLIQFQNNGVVDDSQLPKDRFSAERLKGVDSTLKIQPAKLEDSAVYLCASSQAGLAPYNEQFFGPGTRLTVL.

The chain joins TRBV19 to TRBJ2-7, with 9 bases matching TRBD2. After removal of 8 bases from V and 4 bases from J, the junction contained 3 bases not matched to a gene. This CDR3 has 12 amino acids. Germline CDR1 and CDR2: LNHDA and SQIVND (reference sequence). The CDR3 reads CASGREGYEQYF. CDR3 sequence (DNA): TGTGCCAGTGGGCGGGAGGGTTACGAGCAGTACTTC.

This CDR3 is CASSLTGRAYTEAFF. The CDR3 region has the DNA TGTGCCAGCAGCTTAACGGGGAGGGCCTACACTGAAGCTTTCTTT. The chain combines TRBV5-6 with TRBJ1-1; D is uncertain. The V and J ends lost 2 bases and 3 bases respectively, with 14 bases between them. Per the germline V gene, CDR1 is SGHDT and CDR2 is YYEEEE. The CDR3 runs 15 residues.

CDR3 residues: CASSVAGQGETQYF. The CDR3 nucleotides are TGTGCCAGCAGCGTAGCTGGGCAGGGGGAGACCCAGTACTTC. The chain carries TRBV9 and TRBJ2-5; tentatively, D is TRBD1 (6 bases). The V and J ends lost 0 bases and 5 bases respectively, with 11 bases between them. Germline V gives CDR1 SGDLS, CDR2 YYNGEE. The CDR3 consists of 14 residues.

The rearrangement uses TRBV24-1 and TRBJ1-5; D is undetermined. CDR3 length: 14 residues. V was clipped by 0 bases and J by 7 bases, with 9 bases between them. CDR1 is KGHDR, CDR2 SFDVKD, per germline. The CDR3 is CATSDLHQAQPQHF. CDR3 in DNA: TGTGCCACCAGTGATTTGCACCAGGCCCAGCCCCAGCATTTT.

This clone was found once. The chain recombines TRBV5-1 with TRBJ2-3, with 11 bases matching TRBD1. V dropped 4 bases and J dropped 4; count of bases not matched to a gene: 5. Germline-derived CDR1 and CDR2 are SGHRS and YFSETQ. The CDR3 length is 15 residues. CDR3: CASSTPGQGADTQYF. CDR3 nucleotides: TGCGCCAGCAGCACACCGGGACAGGGGGCAGATACGCAGTATTTT.

The count of this clone is one. The rearrangement joins TRBV5-1 to TRBJ2-3; no clear D gene. V gave up 4 bases and J gave up 4 bases, with 7 bases separating them. This CDR3 has 12 residues. Germline V gene lookup returns CDR1 SGHRS and CDR2 YFSETQ. CDR3 sequence (DNA): TGCGCCAGCAGCCCCCCAGCAGATACGCAGTATTTT. It specifies CASSPPADTQYF.

The chain joins TRBV19 to TRBJ1-5; maybe TRBD1 (6 bases). The V end was cut by 6 bases, the J end by 9 bases, with 18 bases between. Germline lookup yields CDR1 LNHDA and CDR2 SQIVND (reference sequence). This CDR3 has 14 residues. The chain's CDR3 is CASSTGTSARPQHF. The DNA for the CDR3 is TGTGCCAGTAGCACAGGGACCTCCGCTAGGCCCCAGCATTTT.

This rearrangement joins TRBV21-1 to TRBJ1-1; the table assigns TRBD1, which was not confirmed against the DNA. TRBV21-1 is a pseudogene locus. CDR3 length equals 16 residues. The CDR3 here is CASSQTGGFMNTEAFF. The CDR3 DNA is TGTGCCAGCAGTCAGACAGGTGGTTTCATGAACACTGAAGCTTTCTTT.

This rearrangement joins TRBV10-2 to TRBJ1-1; D may be TRBD1 (5 bases). The CDR3 has 15 amino acids. CDR1 and CDR2 (germline): WSHSY, SAAADI. The germline V and J ends were trimmed by 3 bases and 5 bases, with 16 bases remaining between them. The CDR3: CASSDLAGLGTEAFF. CDR3 in DNA: TGCGCCAGCAGTGATCTTGCAGGGCTTGGGACTGAAGCTTTCTTT.

CDR3 region: CASRSDGRGPSYEQYF. The CDR3 nucleotides read TGTGCCAGCAGGTCGGACGGGAGGGGCCCCTCCTACGAGCAGTACTTC. J is TRBJ2-7 and V is TRBV5-6; 8 positions match TRBD2. Germline CDR1 SGHDT, CDR2 YYEEEE. The CDR3 contains 16 residues. V lost 5 bases, J lost 0 bases, and 10 bases stayed unmatched.

This clone occurred once. V usage is TRBV2 and J usage is TRBJ2-7; 7 nucleotides agree with TRBD1. The CDR3 sequence is 14 residues long. Germline V gives CDR1 SNHLY, CDR2 FYNNEI. Trimming took 7 bases from V and 2 from J; bases not matched to a gene: 8. CDR3 sequence reads: CASTPSQGAYEQYF. The CDR3, as DNA: TGTGCCAGCACCCCGTCCCAGGGGGCCTACGAGCAGTACTTC.

This chain uses TRBV11-3 with TRBJ2-1; D gene uncertain. Per germline, CDR1 SGHNT and CDR2 YENEEA. The CDR3 has 12 amino acids. Trimming took 3 bases from V and 3 from J, leaving 3 bases between them. In DNA, the CDR3 is TGTGCCAGCAGCTTCAGCTACAATGAGCAGTTCTTC. Protein: CASSFSYNEQFF. The full variable domain, in which reference TRBV11-3 and TRBJ2-1 provide the parts outside the CDR3, is EAGVVQSPRYKIIEKKQPVAFWCNPISGHNTLYWYLQNLGQGPELLIRYENEEAVDDSQLPKDRFSAERLKGVDSTLKIQPAELGDSAVYLCASSFSYNEQFFGPGTRLTVL.

The gene calls are TRBV3-1 (or the pseudogene TRBV3-2) and TRBJ1-5, with TRBD1 matching over 7 bases. Germline V CDR1 and CDR2: LGHDT, YNNKEL (reference sequence). This CDR3 contains 15 residues. V dropped 4 bases and J dropped 3; count of bases not matched to a gene: 6. CDR3 region: CASSRTTGANQPQHF. The CDR3 bases are TGTGCCAGCAGCCGCACTACAGGGGCCAATCAGCCCCAGCATTTT.

This clone was seen only a few times. The chain is built from TRBV19 and TRBJ1-3, with no clear D. The germline V gene encodes CDR1 LNHDA and CDR2 SQIVND (reference sequence). V lost 5 bases to trimming and J lost 0 bases, with 14 bases between them. CDR3 length: 16 amino acids. The CDR3 nucleotides are TGTGCCAGTAGTGTATTAGACACCGGCTCTGGAAACACCATATATTTT. It yields the protein CASSVLDTGSGNTIYF.

The rearrangement links TRBV7-2 to TRBJ1-1; TRBD1 agrees at 7 bases. With V trimmed by 7 bases and J by 11 bases, 19 bases remained unmatched. The V gene's germline CDR1 is SGHTA and CDR2 FQGNSA. The CDR3 has 15 amino acids. For the CDR3, the DNA is TGTGCCAGCATCACAACCGGGACAGCGGTCGCGGGGGCTTTCTTT. Translating gives CASITTGTAVAGAFF. The entire variable domain, with the rest obtained from reference TRBV7-2 and TRBJ1-1, is as follows: GAGVSQSPSNKVTEKGKDVELRCDPISGHTALYWYRQSLGQGLEFLIYFQGNSAPDKSGLPSDRFSAERTGGSVSTLTIQRTQQEDSAVYLCASITTGTAVAGAFFGQGTRLTVV.

The V gene is TRBV19, the J gene TRBJ2-2, with D uncertain. Trimming pared 9 bases from V and 0 bases from J, leaving 11 bases between. Germline CDR1 and CDR2: LNHDA and SQIVND (reference sequence). The CDR3 loop spans 14 amino acids. The CDR3 protein is CASQKLPNTGELFF. CDR3 bases: TGTGCCAGCCAGAAATTACCGAACACCGGGGAGCTGTTTTTT.

This chain connects TRBV6-1 to TRBJ1-5; unclear D gene. This CDR3 comprises 13 residues. Germline assignment: CDR1 MNHNS and CDR2 SASEGT. Trimming left V 3 bases short and J 6 bases short, with 9 bases between. The CDR3 bases are TGTGCCAGCAGTGAGGTGACGGGTCAGCCCCAGCATTTT. This sequence encodes CASSEVTGQPQHF.

J is TRBJ1-5 and V is TRBV3-1 (or the pseudogene TRBV3-2); D ambiguous. Trimming took 3 bases from V and 5 from J, leaving 11 bases between them. Germline V gives CDR1 LGHDT, CDR2 YNNKEL (reference sequence). The CDR3 sequence is 14 residues long. The CDR3 DNA is TGTGCCAGCAGCCAGGCCCCAAGTTATCAGCCCCAGCATTTT. The encoded protein is CASSQAPSYQPQHF.

The DNA for the CDR3 is TGTGCCAGCAGCCACGATTTTGAGGCGAACACCGGGGAGCTGTTTTTT. This gives the protein CASSHDFEANTGELFF. This sequence joins TRBV7-2 and TRBJ2-2, with no clear D. Germline assignment: CDR1 SGHTA and CDR2 FQGNSA. CDR3 length: 16 residues. Trimming stripped 5 bases from V and 0 bases from J, with 13 bases between. The entire variable domain, with the rest obtained from reference TRBV7-2 and TRBJ2-2, is as follows: GAGVSQSPSNKVTEKGKDVELRCDPISGHTALYWYRQSLGQGLEFLIYFQGNSAPDKSGLPSDRFSAERTGGSVSTLTIQRTQQEDSAVYLCASSHDFEANTGELFFGEGSRLTVL.